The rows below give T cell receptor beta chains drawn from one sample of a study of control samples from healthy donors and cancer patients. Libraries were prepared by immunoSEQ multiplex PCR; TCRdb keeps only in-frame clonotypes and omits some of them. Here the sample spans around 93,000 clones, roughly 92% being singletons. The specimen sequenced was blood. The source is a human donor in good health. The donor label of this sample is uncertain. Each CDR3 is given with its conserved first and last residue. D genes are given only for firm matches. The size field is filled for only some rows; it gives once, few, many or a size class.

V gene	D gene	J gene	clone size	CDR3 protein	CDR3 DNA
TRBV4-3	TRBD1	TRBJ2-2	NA	CASSQRDRDTGELFF	TGCGCCAGCAGCCAGAGGGACAGGGATACCGGGGAGCTGTTTTTT
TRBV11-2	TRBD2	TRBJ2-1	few	CASSLERSGVSYNEQFF	TGTGCCAGCAGCTTAGAGAGAAGCGGGGTCTCCTACAATGAGCAGTTCTTC
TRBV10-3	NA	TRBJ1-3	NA	CAISDGMGGQRSGNTIYF	TGTGCCATCAGTGACGGTATGGGGGGCCAACGCTCTGGAAACACCATATATTTT
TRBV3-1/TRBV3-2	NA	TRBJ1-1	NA	CASSQVGREEAFF	TGTGCCAGCAGCCAAGTGGGGAGGGAAGAAGCTTTCTTT
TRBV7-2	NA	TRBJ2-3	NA	CASSSNSAAGTDTQYF	TGTGCCAGCAGCTCGAATAGCGCGGCCGGCACAGATACGCAGTATTTT
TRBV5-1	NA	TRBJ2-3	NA	CASSLERTTDTQYF	TGCGCCAGCAGCTTGGAGCGGACCACAGATACGCAGTATTTT
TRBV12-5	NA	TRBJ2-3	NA	CASGGLNTDTQYF	TGTGCTAGTGGTGGACTAAACACAGATACGCAGTATTTT
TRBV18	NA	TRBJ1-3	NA	CASSPGLSGNTIYF	TGTGCCAGCTCACCAGGGCTGTCTGGAAACACCATATATTTT
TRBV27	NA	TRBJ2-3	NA	CASARVETDTQYF	TGTGCCAGCGCCAGGGTTGAGACAGATACGCAGTATTTT
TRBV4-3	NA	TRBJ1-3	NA	CASSQDRNTIYF	TGCGCCAGCAGCCAAGATAGGAACACCATATATTTT
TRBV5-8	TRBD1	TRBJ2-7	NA	CASSPLLGTATYQQYF	TGTGCCAGCAGCCCCCTCCTGGGGACAGCCACCTACCAGCAGTACTTC
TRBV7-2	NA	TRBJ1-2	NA	CASSLGRVGGNYGYTF	TGTGCCAGCAGCTTAGGCAGGGTAGGGGGTAACTATGGCTACACCTTC
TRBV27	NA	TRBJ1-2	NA	CASTRGRNYGYTF	TGTGCCAGTACTAGGGGCAGGAACTATGGCTACACCTTC
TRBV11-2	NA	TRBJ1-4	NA	CASSFRGANEKLFF	TGTGCCAGCAGCTTTAGGGGTGCTAATGAAAAACTGTTTTTT
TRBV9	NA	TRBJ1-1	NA	CASSVGGDTEAFF	TGTGCCAGCAGCGTAGGCGGGGACACTGAAGCTTTCTTT
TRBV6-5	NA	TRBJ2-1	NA	CASSTDFYNEQFF	TGTGCCAGCAGTACGGACTTTTACAATGAGCAGTTCTTC
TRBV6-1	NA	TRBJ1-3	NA	CASSEERGNTIYF	TGTGCCAGCAGTGAAGAGAGAGGAAACACCATATATTTT
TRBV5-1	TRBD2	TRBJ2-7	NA	CASSLGASGGLEPYEQYF	TGCGCCAGCAGCTTGGGGGCTAGCGGGGGCCTAGAGCCCTACGAGCAGTACTTC
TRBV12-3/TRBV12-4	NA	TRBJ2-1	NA	CASSLTGANEQFF	TGTGCCAGCAGTTTAACCGGCGCTAATGAGCAGTTCTTC
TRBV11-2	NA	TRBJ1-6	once	CASSLVNLGPDSPLHF	TGTGCCAGCAGCTTAGTGAATCTAGGTCCGGATTCACCCCTCCACTTT
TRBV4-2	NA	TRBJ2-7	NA	CASSQDSVGDPKEQYF	TGTGCCAGCAGCCAAGATTCGGTCGGGGATCCTAAGGAGCAGTACTTC
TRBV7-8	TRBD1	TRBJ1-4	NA	CASSRRQGGHNEKLFF	TGTGCCAGCAGCCGAAGACAGGGGGGACACAATGAAAAACTGTTTTTT
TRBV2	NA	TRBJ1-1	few	CASSDRTLPEAFF	TGTGCCAGCAGTGACAGGACTCTACCTGAAGCTTTCTTT
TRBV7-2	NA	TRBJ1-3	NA	CASSRTGDSGNTIYF	TGTGCCAGCAGCCGTACTGGAGACTCTGGAAACACCATATATTTT
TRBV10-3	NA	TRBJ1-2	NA	CAISESGGRNNYGYTF	TGTGCCATCAGTGAGTCTGGAGGGAGGAATAACTATGGCTACACCTTC
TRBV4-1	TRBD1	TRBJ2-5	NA	CVSSQAPDRAASQTQYF	TGCGTCAGCAGCCAAGCCCCGGACAGGGCGGCCTCCCAGACCCAGTACTTC
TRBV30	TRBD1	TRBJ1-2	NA	CAWRTGDGYTF	TGTGCCTGGAGGACAGGGGATGGCTACACCTTC
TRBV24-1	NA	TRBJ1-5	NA	CATSESGRNQPQHF	TGTGCCACCAGTGAATCCGGACGGAATCAGCCCCAGCATTTT
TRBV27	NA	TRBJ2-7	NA	CASSLVGAGYEQYF	TGTGCCAGCAGTTTAGTGGGGGCTGGATACGAGCAGTACTTC
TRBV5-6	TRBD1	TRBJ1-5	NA	CASSSQGLNQPQHF	TGTGCCAGCAGTTCACAGGGGTTAAATCAGCCCCAGCATTTT
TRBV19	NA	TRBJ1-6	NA	CASSMAGLTNSPLHF	TGTGCCAGTAGTATGGCGGGACTCACGAATTCACCCCTCCACTTT
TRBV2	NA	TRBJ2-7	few	CASIAGPYEQYF	TGTGCCAGCATAGCAGGACCCTACGAGCAGTACTTC
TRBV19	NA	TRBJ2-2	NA	CASSIKGGTGELFF	TGTGCCAGTAGTATAAAGGGGGGGACCGGGGAGCTGTTTTTT
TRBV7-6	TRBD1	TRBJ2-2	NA	CASSLQGTGNTGELFF	TGTGCCAGCAGCTTACAGGGGACAGGGAACACCGGGGAGCTGTTTTTT
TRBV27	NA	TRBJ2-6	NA	CASSLSTALGRANVLTF	TGTGCCAGCAGTTTATCAACCGCCCTGGGCAGGGCCAACGTCCTGACTTTC
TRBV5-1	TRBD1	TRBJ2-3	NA	CASSIGQGKDTQYF	TGCGCCAGCAGCATTGGACAGGGTAAAGATACGCAGTATTTT
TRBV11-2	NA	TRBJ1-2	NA	CASSEQGDLIYGYTF	TGTGCCAGCAGCGAGCAGGGCGACTTGATCTACGGCTACACCTTC
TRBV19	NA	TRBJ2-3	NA	CASTTGLHTDTQYF	TGTGCCAGTACGACCGGACTGCACACAGATACGCAGTATTTT
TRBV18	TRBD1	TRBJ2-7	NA	CASSPGQGLGYF	TGTGCCAGCTCACCAGGACAGGGGTTGGGGTACTTC
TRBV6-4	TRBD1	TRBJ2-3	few	CASSEGQGALDTQYF	TGTGCCAGCAGTGAGGGACAGGGGGCCTTGGATACGCAGTATTTT
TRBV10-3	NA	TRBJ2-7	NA	CAIRSGGITYEQYF	TGTGCCATCAGGTCAGGGGGGATAACCTACGAGCAGTACTTC
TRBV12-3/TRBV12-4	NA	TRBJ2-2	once	CASSYTGELFF	TGTGCCAGCAGTTACACCGGGGAGCTGTTTTTT
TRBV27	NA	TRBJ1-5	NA	CASSLGRGGNQPQHF	TGTGCCAGCAGTTTAGGGCGGGGGGGAAACCAGCCCCAGCATTTT
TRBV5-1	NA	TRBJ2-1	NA	CASSLAIGDEQFF	TGCGCCAGCAGCTTGGCCATAGGGGATGAGCAGTTCTTC
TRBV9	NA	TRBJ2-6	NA	CASSDSTGSGANVLTF	TGTGCCAGCAGCGATTCTACAGGGAGTGGGGCCAACGTCCTGACTTTC
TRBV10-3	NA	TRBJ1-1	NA	CAISIAGGDTEAFF	TGTGCCATCAGCATCGCGGGGGGAGACACTGAAGCTTTCTTT
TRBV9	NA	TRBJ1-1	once	CASSVVPNTKNTEAFF	TGTGCCAGCAGCGTAGTCCCCAACACTAAGAACACTGAAGCTTTCTTT
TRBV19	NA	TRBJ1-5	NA	CASQTYDGGYQPQHF	TGTGCCAGTCAAACTTACGACGGGGGTTATCAGCCCCAGCATTTT
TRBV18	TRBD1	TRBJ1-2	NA	CASSPQGTGGFGFYGYTF	TGTGCCAGCTCACCACAGGGTACAGGGGGATTTGGATTCTATGGCTACACCTTC